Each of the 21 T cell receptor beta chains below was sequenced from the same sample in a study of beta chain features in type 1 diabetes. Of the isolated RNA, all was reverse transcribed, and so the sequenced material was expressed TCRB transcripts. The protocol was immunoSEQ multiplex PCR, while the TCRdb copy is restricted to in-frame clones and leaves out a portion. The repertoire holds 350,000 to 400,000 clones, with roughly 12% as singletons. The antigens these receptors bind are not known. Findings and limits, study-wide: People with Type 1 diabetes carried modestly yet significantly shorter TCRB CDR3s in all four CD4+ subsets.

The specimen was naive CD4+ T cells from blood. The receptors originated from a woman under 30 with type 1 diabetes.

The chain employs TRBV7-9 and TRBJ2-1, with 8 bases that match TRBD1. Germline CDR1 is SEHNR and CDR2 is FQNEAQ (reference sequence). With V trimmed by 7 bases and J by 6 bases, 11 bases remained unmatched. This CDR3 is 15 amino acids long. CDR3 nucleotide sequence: TGTGCCAGCAACGCGGCCGGGACAGGCCCCAATGAGCAGTTCTTC. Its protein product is CASNAAGTGPNEQFF.

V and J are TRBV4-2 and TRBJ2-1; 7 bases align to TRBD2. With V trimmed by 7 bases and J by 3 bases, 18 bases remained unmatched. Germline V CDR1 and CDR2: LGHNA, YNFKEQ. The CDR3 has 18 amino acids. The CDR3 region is CASTTTGRKRDDYNEQFF. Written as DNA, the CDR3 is TGTGCCAGCACGACCACCGGACGAAAGCGGGACGACTACAATGAGCAGTTCTTC.

CDR3 in amino acids: CAWSEGLYYNEQFF. The CDR3 region has the DNA TGTGCCTGGAGTGAGGGACTGTATTACAATGAGCAGTTCTTC. The chain employs TRBV30 and TRBJ2-1; D might be TRBD2 (6 bases). CDR1 GTSNPN and CDR2 SVGIG come from the germline V gene (reference sequence). The ends were cut back, 1 base at V and 4 bases at J, with 11 bases in the middle. The CDR3 has 14 amino acids.

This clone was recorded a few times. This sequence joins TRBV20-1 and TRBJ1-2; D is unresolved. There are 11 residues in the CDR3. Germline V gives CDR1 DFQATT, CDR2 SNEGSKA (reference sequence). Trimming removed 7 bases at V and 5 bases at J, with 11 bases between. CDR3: CSVGLGYGYTF. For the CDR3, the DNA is TGCAGTGTAGGCCTAGGTTATGGCTACACCTTC.

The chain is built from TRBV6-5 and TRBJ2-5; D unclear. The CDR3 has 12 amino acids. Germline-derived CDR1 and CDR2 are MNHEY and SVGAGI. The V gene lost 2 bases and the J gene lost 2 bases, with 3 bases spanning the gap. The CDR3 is CASSYTQETQYF. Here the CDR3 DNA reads TGTGCCAGCAGTTACACACAAGAGACCCAGTACTTC.

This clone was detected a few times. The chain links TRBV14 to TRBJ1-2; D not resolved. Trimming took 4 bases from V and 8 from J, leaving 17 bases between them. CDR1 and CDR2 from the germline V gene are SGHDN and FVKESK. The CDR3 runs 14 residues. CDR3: CASSRSGGWRGYTF. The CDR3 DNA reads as TGTGCCAGCAGCCGTTCCGGAGGGTGGAGGGGCTACACCTTC.

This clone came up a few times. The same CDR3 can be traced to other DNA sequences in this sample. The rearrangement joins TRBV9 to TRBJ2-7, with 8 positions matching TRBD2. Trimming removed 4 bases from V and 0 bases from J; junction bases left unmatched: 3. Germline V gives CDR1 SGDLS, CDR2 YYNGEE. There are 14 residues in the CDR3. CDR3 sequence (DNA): TGTGCCAGCAGCCCAAGCGGGGGCTCCTACGAGCAGTACTTC. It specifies CASSPSGGSYEQYF.

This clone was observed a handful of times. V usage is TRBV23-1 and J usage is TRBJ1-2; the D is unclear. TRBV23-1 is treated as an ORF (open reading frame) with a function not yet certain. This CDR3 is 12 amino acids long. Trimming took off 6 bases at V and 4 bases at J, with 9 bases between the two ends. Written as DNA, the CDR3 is TGCGCCAGCAGACAGCTTTCCTATGGCTACACCTTC. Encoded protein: CASRQLSYGYTF.

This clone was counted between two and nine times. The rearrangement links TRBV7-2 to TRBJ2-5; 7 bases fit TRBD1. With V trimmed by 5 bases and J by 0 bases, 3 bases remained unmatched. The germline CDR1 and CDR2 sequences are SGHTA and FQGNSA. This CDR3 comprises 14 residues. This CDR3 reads CASSGQVYQETQYF. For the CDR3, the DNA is TGTGCCAGCAGCGGACAGGTCTACCAAGAGACCCAGTACTTC.

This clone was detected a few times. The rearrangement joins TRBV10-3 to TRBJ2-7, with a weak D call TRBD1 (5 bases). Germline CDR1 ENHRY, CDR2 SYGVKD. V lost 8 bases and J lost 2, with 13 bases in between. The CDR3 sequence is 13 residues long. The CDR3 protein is CAISAGATYEQYF. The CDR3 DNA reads TGTGCCATCTCGGCTGGGGCGACCTACGAGCAGTACTTC.

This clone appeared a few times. The CDR3 DNA is TGTGCCAGCGGTCTAGGCGGTACCTACAATGAGCAGTTCTTC. This sequence encodes CASGLGGTYNEQFF. The chain combines TRBV6-5 with TRBJ2-1; D unresolved. The CDR3 runs 14 residues. Trimming took off 8 bases at V and 2 bases at J, with 13 bases between the two ends. Per the germline V gene, CDR1 is MNHEY and CDR2 is SVGAGI.

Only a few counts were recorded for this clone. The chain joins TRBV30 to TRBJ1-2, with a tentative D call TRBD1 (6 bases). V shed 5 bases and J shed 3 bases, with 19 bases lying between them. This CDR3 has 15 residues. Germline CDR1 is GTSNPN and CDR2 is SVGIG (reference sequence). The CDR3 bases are TGTGCCTGGGTAATGGGGTCCAGGGGCGACTATGGCTACACCTTC. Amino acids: CAWVMGSRGDYGYTF.

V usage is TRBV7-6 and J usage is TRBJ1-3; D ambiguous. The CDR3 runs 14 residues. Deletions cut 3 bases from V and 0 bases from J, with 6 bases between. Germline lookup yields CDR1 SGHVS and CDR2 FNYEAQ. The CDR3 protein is CASSFPSSGNTIYF. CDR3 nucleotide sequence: TGTGCCAGCAGCTTCCCCAGCTCTGGAAACACCATATATTTT.

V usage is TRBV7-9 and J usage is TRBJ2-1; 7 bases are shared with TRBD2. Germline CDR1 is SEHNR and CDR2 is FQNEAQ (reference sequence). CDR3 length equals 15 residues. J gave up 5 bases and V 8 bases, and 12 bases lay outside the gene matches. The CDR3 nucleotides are TGTGCCAGCTCCACCTCTAGCGGTAATAACAATGAGCAGTTCTTC. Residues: CASSTSSGNNNEQFF.

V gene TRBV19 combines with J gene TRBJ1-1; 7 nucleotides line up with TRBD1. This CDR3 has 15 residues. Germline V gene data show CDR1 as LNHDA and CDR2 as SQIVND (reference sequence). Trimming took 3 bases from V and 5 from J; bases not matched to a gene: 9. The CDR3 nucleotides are TGTGCCAGTAGTATTTTAGGGGGCGCCGGGACTGAAGCTTTCTTT. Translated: CASSILGGAGTEAFF.

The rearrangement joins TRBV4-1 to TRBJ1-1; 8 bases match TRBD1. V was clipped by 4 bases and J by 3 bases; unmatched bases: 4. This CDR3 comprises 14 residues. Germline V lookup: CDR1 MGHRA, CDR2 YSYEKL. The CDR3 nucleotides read TGCGCCAGCAGCCGCATGACAGGGGACACTGAAGCTTTCTTT. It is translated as CASSRMTGDTEAFF.

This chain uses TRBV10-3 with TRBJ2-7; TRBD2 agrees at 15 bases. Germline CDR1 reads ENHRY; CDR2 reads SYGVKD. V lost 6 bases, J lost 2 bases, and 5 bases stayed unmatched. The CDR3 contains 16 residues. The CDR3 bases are TGTGCCATCAGCGGCGGGACTAGCGGGGGGACCTACGAGCAGTACTTC. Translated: CAISGGTSGGTYEQYF.

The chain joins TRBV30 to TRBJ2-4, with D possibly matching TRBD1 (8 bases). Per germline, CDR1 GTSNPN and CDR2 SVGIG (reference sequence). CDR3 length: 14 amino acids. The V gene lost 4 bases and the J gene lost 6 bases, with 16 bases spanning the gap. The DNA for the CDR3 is TGTGCCTGGACCACAGGGGGGGGGAGAAACATTCAGTACTTC. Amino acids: CAWTTGGGRNIQYF.

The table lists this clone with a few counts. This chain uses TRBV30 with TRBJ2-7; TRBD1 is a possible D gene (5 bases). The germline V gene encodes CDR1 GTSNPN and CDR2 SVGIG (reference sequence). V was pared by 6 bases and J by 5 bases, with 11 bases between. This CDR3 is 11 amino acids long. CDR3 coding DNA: TGTGCCTGTTCCCAGGGCGACGAGCAGTACTTC. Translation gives CACSQGDEQYF.

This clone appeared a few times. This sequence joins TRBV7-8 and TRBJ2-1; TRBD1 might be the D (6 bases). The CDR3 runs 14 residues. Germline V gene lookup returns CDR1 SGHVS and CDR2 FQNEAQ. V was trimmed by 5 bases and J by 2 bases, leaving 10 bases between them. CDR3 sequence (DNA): TGTGCCAGCAGCCTAGGACAGACCTACAATGAGCAGTTCTTC. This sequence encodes CASSLGQTYNEQFF.

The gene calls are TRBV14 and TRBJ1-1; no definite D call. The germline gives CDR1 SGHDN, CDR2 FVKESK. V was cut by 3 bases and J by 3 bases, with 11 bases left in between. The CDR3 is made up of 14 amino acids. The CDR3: CASSQSIGDTEAFF. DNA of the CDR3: TGTGCCAGCAGCCAGAGTATCGGGGACACTGAAGCTTTCTTT.